This TCR beta chain was sequenced in a study of blood T cell repertoires in COVID-19. Original analysis: Reference gene primer amplification gave estimated nucleated cell counts. Sequencing was performed with immunoSEQ multiplex PCR; in TCRdb, only in-frame clones are kept and a portion is missing. That table furnishes V, J and clone size, whereas the DNA furnished D and trimming. In the table there are roughly 380,000 clones, approximately 80% of which are singletons. The receptor was derived from a human donor with acute or convalescent COVID-19. The donor label of this sample is uncertain. The specimen was peripheral blood.

For the CDR3, the DNA is TGTGCCAGCAGCTTATCAGGCAGGGATTCACCCCTCCACTTT. Its protein is CASSLSGRDSPLHF. The chain is built from TRBV7-8 and TRBJ1-6, with D perhaps TRBD1 (5 bases). This CDR3 is built from 14 residues. CDR1 SGHVS and CDR2 FQNEAQ come from the germline V gene. Trimming pared 2 bases from V and 8 bases from J, leaving 10 bases between. The full variable domain, rest sourced from reference TRBV7-8 and TRBJ1-6, is GAGVSQSPRYKVAKRGQDVALRCDPISGHVSLFWYQQALGQGPEFLTYFQNEAQLDKSGLPSDRFFAERPEGSVSTLKIQRTQQEDSAVYLCASSLSGRDSPLHFGNGTRLTVT.